Listed below are T cell receptor beta chains from one sample, sequenced in a study of blood T cell repertoires in COVID-19. This table comes from immunoSEQ multiplex PCR, and its TCRdb copy is limited to in-frame clones, with some not included. The sample contains a few hundred thousand clones, around 90% of which appear only once. The source material was peripheral blood. Receptors were obtained from a woman aged 45-65 years with COVID-19, enrolled during active disease. The CDR3 runs from the conserved cysteine through the conserved F or W. D genes are given only for firm matches. Clone size is stated in some rows and not others, as once, few, many or a class when expanded.

J,V,size,D,DNA,CDR3
TRBJ2-1,TRBV5-4,NA,TRBD2,TGTGCCAGCAGCTTGGACGCGGGAGCCTACAATGAGCAGTTCTTC,CASSLDAGAYNEQFF
TRBJ1-6,TRBV5-4,NA,NA,TGTGCCAGCAGCCCCACCGGGCAGGGATTTAATTCACCCCTCCACTTT,CASSPTGQGFNSPLHF
TRBJ2-1,TRBV4-1,NA,TRBD2,TGCGCCAGCAGCCAAGGCTCTAGCGGGAGGACCCCGTTTGGCAATGAGCAGTTCTTC,CASSQGSSGRTPFGNEQFF
TRBJ2-7,TRBV5-4,NA,TRBD1,TGTGCCAGCAGCCCACGTCTCACCCAGGGGGCGAGCGAGCAGTACTTC,CASSPRLTQGASEQYF
TRBJ2-7,TRBV5-5,NA,TRBD2,TGTGCCAGCAGCCCGGGACTAGCGGCTTCCTACGAGCAGTACTTC,CASSPGLAASYEQYF
TRBJ2-6,TRBV28,NA,TRBD2,TGTGCCAGCAGGGGTGGACTAGCGGGAGCTGGGGCCAACGTCCTGACTTTC,CASRGGLAGAGANVLTF
TRBJ2-7,TRBV3-1/TRBV3-2,NA,NA,TGTGCCAGCAGCCAAAGGGGGTTAGGCGAGCAGTACTTC,CASSQRGLGEQYF
TRBJ2-5,TRBV27,NA,NA,TGTGCCAGCAGCTACCGGACACCACCCCAAGAGACCCAGTACTTC,CASSYRTPPQETQYF
TRBJ2-7,TRBV2,once,NA,TGTGCCAGCATCCTTCGAGGGACAACCTCCTACGAGCAGTACTTC,CASILRGTTSYEQYF
TRBJ2-6,TRBV9,NA,TRBD2,TGTGCCAGCAGTGCCCTAGGACTAGCGCCGAGCTCTGGGGCCAACGTCCTGACTTTC,CASSALGLAPSSGANVLTF
TRBJ2-7,TRBV6-5,NA,TRBD2,TGTGCCAGCAGCCCCGTCTGGGGCGGGAGGTACGAGCAGTACTTC,CASSPVWGGRYEQYF
TRBJ1-6,TRBV5-1,NA,NA,TGCGCCAGCAGCTCGACGACAGAGAGAAGCTCACCCCTCCACTTT,CASSSTTERSSPLHF
TRBJ2-1,TRBV15,NA,NA,TGTGCCACCAGCAGAGGACCGGGACAAAACAATGAGCAGTTCTTC,CATSRGPGQNNEQFF
TRBJ2-3,TRBV2,NA,NA,TGTGCCAGCACCTTCAGGGGTTACTACACAGATACGCAGTATTTT,CASTFRGYYTDTQYF
TRBJ2-7,TRBV13,NA,TRBD2,TGTGCCAGCAGCCCCGGACTAGCTCAGTCCGAGCAGTACTTC,CASSPGLAQSEQYF
TRBJ1-2,TRBV4-1,NA,TRBD1,TGCGCCAGCAGCCAAGATCCAGGGGGTCACCAGAACTATGGCTACACCTTC,CASSQDPGGHQNYGYTF
TRBJ1-2,TRBV24-1,few,NA,TGTGCCACCAGTGGTACAGGGCGGCCCGGCCTCGGCTACACCTTC,CATSGTGRPGLGYTF
TRBJ2-7,TRBV19,NA,NA,TGTGCCAGTAGTTATTCGGGTACGGGGACCTACGAGCAGTACTTC,CASSYSGTGTYEQYF
TRBJ2-2,TRBV18,NA,NA,TGTGCCAGCTCACCATTCTCCGGAGTGAACACCGGGGAGCTGTTTTTT,CASSPFSGVNTGELFF
TRBJ2-1,TRBV4-2,NA,TRBD2,TGTGCCAGCAGCCAAGATAGTAGGAGCGGGGTGAGCAATGAGCAGTTCTTC,CASSQDSRSGVSNEQFF
TRBJ2-7,TRBV29-1,once,NA,TGCAGCGTTGAGGGGAAATCAGGGGTCTCCTACGAGCAGTACTTC,CSVEGKSGVSYEQYF
TRBJ2-1,TRBV14,once,NA,TGTGCCAGCAGCCCCCTAGGGGGTGAGCAGTTCTTC,CASSPLGGEQFF
TRBJ1-5,TRBV10-3,NA,TRBD1,TGTGCCATCAGTCGACAGGGCGGCAATCAGCCCCAGCATTTT,CAISRQGGNQPQHF
TRBJ2-4,TRBV4-1,once,TRBD1,TGCGCCAGCAGCCAAGGCCGGGCAGGGGGCCTAGCCAAAAACATTCAGTACTTC,CASSQGRAGGLAKNIQYF
TRBJ1-2,TRBV27,NA,NA,TGTGCCAGCAGTTTATCGGCGGGGTACGGCTACACCTTC,CASSLSAGYGYTF
TRBJ2-1,TRBV7-2,few,TRBD1,TGTGCCAGCAGCTTGGACAGGGGGCGCAGTGAGCAGTTCTTC,CASSLDRGRSEQFF
TRBJ1-1,TRBV7-6,NA,TRBD1,TGTGCCAGCAGCTTCCCGACAGGGGTGGTCGACACTGAAGCTTTCTTT,CASSFPTGVVDTEAFF
TRBJ1-5,TRBV6-2/TRBV6-3,once,TRBD1,TGTGCCAGCAGCGGGGGACAGGGGCGTCAGCCCCAGCATTTT,CASSGGQGRQPQHF
TRBJ2-1,TRBV14,NA,TRBD2,TGTGCCAGCAGCCAAGATCGGGGGGTGGAATATGAGCAGTTCTTC,CASSQDRGVEYEQFF
TRBJ2-5,TRBV5-4,once,NA,TGTGCCAGCAGCTTGGTGTCAGTCAAGAGTAGCGTTGGAACCCAGTACTTC,CASSLVSVKSSVGTQYF
TRBJ2-5,TRBV9,NA,TRBD2,TGTGCCAGCAGCGTAGGAAGCGGGAGCTACATGGAGACCCAGTACTTC,CASSVGSGSYMETQYF
TRBJ2-5,TRBV16,NA,TRBD2,TGTGCCAGCAGCCAATCGTGGGAGGGAGTGACCCAGTACTTC,CASSQSWEGVTQYF
TRBJ1-3,TRBV23-1,NA,NA,TGCGCCAGACCAGATCTGGGCGGGACGAGTAAGTCTGGAAACACCATATATTTT,CARPDLGGTSKSGNTIYF
TRBJ1-2,TRBV2,NA,NA,TGTGCCAGCAGCTCCTCTAACTATGGCTACACCTTC,CASSSSNYGYTF
TRBJ2-1,TRBV6-2/TRBV6-3,NA,TRBD1,TGTGCCAGCAGTTACTCGGGACAGGGGGCGGTGTGGGAGCAGTTCTTC,CASSYSGQGAVWEQFF
TRBJ2-1,TRBV4-2,NA,NA,TGTGCCAGCAGGTTTCAGTCGTACAATGAGCAGTTCTTC,CASRFQSYNEQFF
TRBJ1-1,TRBV6-5,NA,TRBD1,TGTGCCAGCAGTTACTTGAGGACAGGCAATGAAGCTTTCTTT,CASSYLRTGNEAFF
TRBJ2-7,TRBV7-2,NA,NA,TGTGCCAGCAGCTTCTTGTCACAGATCAACGAGCAGTACTTC,CASSFLSQINEQYF
TRBJ2-7,TRBV3-1/TRBV3-2,NA,NA,TGTGCCAGCAGCCCACACGGTAGGGGGGGCCACGAGCAGTACTTC,CASSPHGRGGHEQYF
TRBJ2-3,TRBV5-1,NA,TRBD2,TGCGCCAGCAGCTTGGGGGCGGGAGGGCCCTCAGATACGCAGTATTTT,CASSLGAGGPSDTQYF
TRBJ2-7,TRBV5-1,NA,TRBD1,TGCGCCAGCAGCTCAGGACAGGGGGGTTCATTTTACGAGCAGTACTTC,CASSSGQGGSFYEQYF
TRBJ1-1,TRBV12-3/TRBV12-4,NA,NA,TGTGCCAGCAGTTTCCGGCAGGCGACTGAAGCTTTCTTT,CASSFRQATEAFF
TRBJ1-1,TRBV18,NA,NA,TGTGCCAGCTCACCAACGGGGGGAAACACTGAAGCTTTCTTT,CASSPTGGNTEAFF
TRBJ2-5,TRBV10-3,NA,NA,TGTGCCATCAGTGTTTCGGGAGCCCCAAAACGGGAGACCCAGTACTTC,CAISVSGAPKRETQYF
TRBJ1-2,TRBV19,NA,NA,TGTGCCAGTACCCCGGGACTCAAGGGAGCTAACTATGGCTACACCTTC,CASTPGLKGANYGYTF
TRBJ2-3,TRBV24-1,NA,NA,TGTGCCACCAGTGACGCGATCACAGATACGCAGTATTTT,CATSDAITDTQYF
TRBJ2-5,TRBV5-1,NA,TRBD2,TGCGCCAGCAGCGATTCGACTAGCGGGAGGGCCCGCGGAGAGACCCAGTACTTC,CASSDSTSGRARGETQYF
TRBJ1-6,TRBV6-5,NA,NA,TGTGCCAGCAGTTACGACGGGGGGTACTCACCCCTCCACTTT,CASSYDGGYSPLHF
TRBJ2-7,TRBV6-4,NA,TRBD2,TGTGCCAGCAGTCGACTAGCGGGAGAATCCTACGAGCAGTACTTC,CASSRLAGESYEQYF
TRBJ1-4,TRBV7-9,NA,NA,TGTGCCAGCAGCTTAATCTCCCTTTCCGTAAATGAAAAACTGTTTTTT,CASSLISLSVNEKLFF
TRBJ2-3,TRBV9,NA,TRBD1,TGTGCCAGCAGCGTATCTTCGGGACAGGGGACGACGCAGTATTTT,CASSVSSGQGTTQYF
TRBJ1-3,TRBV3-1/TRBV3-2,NA,NA,TGTGCCAGCAGCCAATACAATTTGACAGACTCTGGAAACACCATATATTTT,CASSQYNLTDSGNTIYF
TRBJ2-7,TRBV19,NA,TRBD1,TGTGCCAGTAGTCCAACCGGGACAGGTAATACCTACGAGCAGTACTTC,CASSPTGTGNTYEQYF
TRBJ1-2,TRBV10-3,NA,TRBD1,TGTGCCATCGGCGGACAGGGCGCCTCAGAAGCCAGTTATGGCTACACCTTC,CAIGGQGASEASYGYTF
TRBJ1-1,TRBV29-1,NA,NA,TGCAGCGTTGGAGGGCGGACAGCGTTGGCTGAAGCTTTCTTT,CSVGGRTALAEAFF
TRBJ1-5,TRBV7-9,once,NA,TGTGCCAGCAGCCTGGGGACACAGCCCCAGCATTTT,CASSLGTQPQHF
TRBJ1-1,TRBV6-5,NA,NA,TGTGCCAGCAGCCGAACCAGGGATACTGAAGCTTTCTTT,CASSRTRDTEAFF
TRBJ1-6,TRBV7-2,NA,TRBD1,TGTGCCAGCAGCACCACAGGGGGACGGGCTGGTTCACCCCTCCACTTT,CASSTTGGRAGSPLHF
TRBJ2-2,TRBV2,NA,NA,TGTGCCAGCAGTGATTACCGGACTTCGTTGAGCGGGGAGCTGTTTTTT,CASSDYRTSLSGELFF
TRBJ2-1,TRBV19,NA,TRBD1,TGTGCCAGTAGTATACCGGGACAGGGGAGGGATGAGCAGTTCTTC,CASSIPGQGRDEQFF